Listed below are T cell receptor beta chains from one sample, sequenced in a study of blood T cell repertoires in COVID-19. The data were produced by immunoSEQ multiplex PCR, yet TCRdb's version contains in-frame clones alone and is incomplete. The sample records roughly 150,000 clones, 70% to 80% being singletons. Input material: peripheral blood. Source of these receptors: a man aged 55 to 70 with acute or convalescent COVID-19. Both conserved end residues are part of each CDR3. The order of the fields is V gene, D gene, J gene, clone size, CDR3 DNA, CDR3 protein. A D gene is named only where the DNA matches it firmly. Only some rows state a clone size, as once, few, many or a class for expanded clones.

TRBV7-3	NA	TRBJ1-1	NA	TGTGCCAGCAGCTTGCAACGAAGCCCGAACACTGAAGCTTTCTTT	CASSLQRSPNTEAFF
TRBV12-3/TRBV12-4	NA	TRBJ2-4	NA	TGTGCCAGCAGCGTAGCCAAAAACATTCAGTACTTC	CASSVAKNIQYF
TRBV4-2	NA	TRBJ1-3	NA	TGTGCCAGCAGCCAAGAGGGGCTAGGGTACACCATATATTTT	CASSQEGLGYTIYF
TRBV29-1	TRBD1	TRBJ2-3	once	TGCAGCGCCCGCGGGACAGGCCGGGCAGATACGCAGTATTTT	CSARGTGRADTQYF
TRBV2	TRBD1	TRBJ1-2	NA	TGTGCCAGCAGCCTACAGGGGGCCGATGGCTACACCTTC	CASSLQGADGYTF
TRBV19	TRBD1	TRBJ1-6	many	TGTGCCAGTAGTTCTACCGGGACAGGGGGTAATTCACCCCTCCACTTT	CASSSTGTGGNSPLHF
TRBV19	NA	TRBJ1-1	NA	TGTGCCAGTAGTGCGGTCAGGAACACTGAAGCTTTCTTT	CASSAVRNTEAFF
TRBV2	NA	TRBJ2-7	few	TGTGCCAGCAGTGACCACGGAGGGTCCTACGAGCAGTACTTC	CASSDHGGSYEQYF
TRBV2	NA	TRBJ2-2	NA	TGTGCCAGCAGTGAGGAGGGGTCGGGTACCGGGGAGCTGTTTTTT	CASSEEGSGTGELFF
TRBV9	NA	TRBJ2-7	NA	TGTGCCAGCAGCGTAGCCGGCTACGAGCAGTACTTC	CASSVAGYEQYF
TRBV15	NA	TRBJ1-6	once	TGTGCCACCAGTACCGACAGAAACTATAATTCACCCCTCCACTTT	CATSTDRNYNSPLHF
TRBV6-1	TRBD1	TRBJ2-5	once	TGTGCCAGCAGTGACGGACAGGGCGGGAACCAAGAGACCCAGTACTTC	CASSDGQGGNQETQYF
TRBV5-8	NA	TRBJ1-2	NA	TGTGCCAGCAGCTTTCCAGCTCCTGCCAGGCTCTATGGCTACACCTTC	CASSFPAPARLYGYTF
TRBV10-3	TRBD1	TRBJ1-5	NA	TGTGCCACCAAACAGGGGGCGCAGCGCAATCAGCCCCAGCATTTT	CATKQGAQRNQPQHF
TRBV5-4	TRBD1	TRBJ1-5	NA	TGTGCCAGCAGCCGACAGGGGGACAATCAGCCCCAGCATTTT	CASSRQGDNQPQHF
TRBV4-1	TRBD1	TRBJ2-3	NA	TGCGCCAGCAGCCAGGCAGACAGGGTCGCAGATACGCAGTATTTT	CASSQADRVADTQYF
TRBV29-1	NA	TRBJ1-6	few	TGCAGCGCTCGGACAGAAGATAATTCACCCCTCCACTTT	CSARTEDNSPLHF
TRBV7-8	TRBD1	TRBJ2-5	NA	TGTGCCAGCAGCGCAACGGGACAGAGAAGAAGGACCCAGTACTTC	CASSATGQRRRTQYF
TRBV14	NA	TRBJ2-3	few	TGTGCCAGCAGCCAAGGAGCGGCAGATACGCAGTATTTT	CASSQGAADTQYF
TRBV2	TRBD1	TRBJ2-2	NA	TGTGCCAGCAGTGGACAGGGATTCAACACCGGGGAGCTGTTTTTT	CASSGQGFNTGELFF
TRBV18	TRBD1	TRBJ1-3	NA	TGTGCCAGCTCGACGGGACAGGGGCAAGAGGCTGGAAACACCATATATTTT	CASSTGQGQEAGNTIYF
TRBV5-1	NA	TRBJ2-3	NA	TGCGCCAGCAGCTTGGGGCTGGTAAGCACAGATACGCAGTATTTT	CASSLGLVSTDTQYF
TRBV30	NA	TRBJ2-3	few	TGTGCCTGGAGTGAGCTAAGCACAGATACGCAGTATTTT	CAWSELSTDTQYF
TRBV2	TRBD1	TRBJ1-2	NA	TGTGCCAGCAGTGGCGGGACAGGGTCTGGCTACACCTTC	CASSGGTGSGYTF
TRBV18	TRBD1	TRBJ2-7	NA	TGTGCCAGCTCATCAAACAGGGGGCGGCAGTCCGAGCAGTACTTC	CASSSNRGRQSEQYF
TRBV7-2	NA	TRBJ1-1	NA	TGTGCCAGCAGCCGGGACACCTCCAACACTGAAGCTTTCTTT	CASSRDTSNTEAFF
TRBV6-2/TRBV6-3	NA	TRBJ1-2	NA	TGTGCCAGCAGTGACCAGGGTGACTATGGCTACACCTTC	CASSDQGDYGYTF
TRBV12-3/TRBV12-4	TRBD1	TRBJ2-7	NA	TGTGCCAGCAGTCCAGGGGGCTACGAGCAGTACTTC	CASSPGGYEQYF